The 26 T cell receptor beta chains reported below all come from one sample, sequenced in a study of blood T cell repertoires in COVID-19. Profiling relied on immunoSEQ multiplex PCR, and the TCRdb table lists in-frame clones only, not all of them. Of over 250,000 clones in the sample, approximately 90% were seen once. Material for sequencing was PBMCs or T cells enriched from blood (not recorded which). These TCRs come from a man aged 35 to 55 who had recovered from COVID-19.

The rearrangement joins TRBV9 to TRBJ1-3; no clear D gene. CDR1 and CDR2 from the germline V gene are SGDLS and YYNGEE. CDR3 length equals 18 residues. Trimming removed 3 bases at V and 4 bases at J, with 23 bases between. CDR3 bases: TGTGCCAGCAGCGCGAAAGAGGGTCCCCTCGCTGTGGGAAACACCATATATTTT. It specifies CASSAKEGPLAVGNTIYF.

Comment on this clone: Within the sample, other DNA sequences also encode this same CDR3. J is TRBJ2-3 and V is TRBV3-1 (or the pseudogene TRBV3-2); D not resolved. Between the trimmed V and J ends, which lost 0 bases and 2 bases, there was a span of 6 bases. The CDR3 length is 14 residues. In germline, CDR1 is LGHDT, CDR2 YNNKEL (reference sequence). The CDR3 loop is CASSQDISTDTQYF. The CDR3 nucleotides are TGTGCCAGCAGCCAAGATATTTCCACAGATACGCAGTATTTT.

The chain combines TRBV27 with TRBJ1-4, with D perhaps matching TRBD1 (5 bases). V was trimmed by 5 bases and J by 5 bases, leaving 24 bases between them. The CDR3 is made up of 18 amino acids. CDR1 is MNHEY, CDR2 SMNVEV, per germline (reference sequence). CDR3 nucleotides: TGTGCCAGCAGTAAGGTCTATCGGAGGGACTACGACAATGAAAAACTGTTTTTT. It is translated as CASSKVYRRDYDNEKLFF.

The CDR3 DNA reads TGTGCCAGTAGTCCCGGACAGGGGGCGCTCGGTGATACGCAGTATTTT. This encodes CASSPGQGALGDTQYF. The chain links TRBV19 to TRBJ2-3; 11 nucleotides line up with TRBD1. Germline V gene lookup returns CDR1 LNHDA and CDR2 SQIVND (reference sequence). Trimming cost V 5 bases and J 6 bases; bases outside gene matches: 10. The CDR3 totals 16 residues.

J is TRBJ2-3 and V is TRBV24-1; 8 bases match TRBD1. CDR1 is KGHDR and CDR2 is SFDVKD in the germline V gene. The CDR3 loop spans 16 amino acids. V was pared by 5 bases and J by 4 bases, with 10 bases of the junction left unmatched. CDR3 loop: CATSAPETGVADTQYF. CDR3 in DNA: TGTGCCACCAGTGCCCCTGAGACAGGGGTGGCAGATACGCAGTATTTT.

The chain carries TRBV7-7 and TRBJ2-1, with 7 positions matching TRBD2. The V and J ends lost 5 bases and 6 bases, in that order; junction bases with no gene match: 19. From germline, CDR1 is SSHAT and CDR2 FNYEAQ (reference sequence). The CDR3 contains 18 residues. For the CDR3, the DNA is TGTGCCAGCAGCGTTTTTGTTTTTCGGGCGGGAGTCTTCAATGAGCAGTTCTTC. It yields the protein CASSVFVFRAGVFNEQFF. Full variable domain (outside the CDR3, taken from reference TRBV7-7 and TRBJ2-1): GAGVSQSPRYKVTKRGQDVTLRCDPISSHATLYWYQQALGQGPEFLTYFNYEAQPDKSGLPSDRFSAERPEGSISTLTIQRTEQRDSAMYRCASSVFVFRAGVFNEQFFGPGTRLTVL.

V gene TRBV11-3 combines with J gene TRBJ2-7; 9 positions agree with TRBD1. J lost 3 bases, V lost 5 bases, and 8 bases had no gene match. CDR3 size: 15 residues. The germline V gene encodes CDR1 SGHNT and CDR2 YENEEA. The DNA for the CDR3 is TGTGCCAGCAGCCTCCCGGGACAGGGAGTCTACGAGCAGTACTTC. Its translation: CASSLPGQGVYEQYF.

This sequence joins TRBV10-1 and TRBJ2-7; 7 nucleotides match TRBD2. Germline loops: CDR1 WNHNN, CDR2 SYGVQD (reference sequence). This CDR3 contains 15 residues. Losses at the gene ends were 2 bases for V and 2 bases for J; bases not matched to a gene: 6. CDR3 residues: CASSEGDYGPYEQYF. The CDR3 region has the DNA TGCGCCAGCAGTGAGGGGGACTACGGACCCTACGAGCAGTACTTC.

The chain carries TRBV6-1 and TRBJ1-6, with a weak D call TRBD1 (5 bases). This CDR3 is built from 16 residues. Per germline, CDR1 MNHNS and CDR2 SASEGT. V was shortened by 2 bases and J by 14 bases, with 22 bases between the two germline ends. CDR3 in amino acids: CASSEYGTGVGVALHF. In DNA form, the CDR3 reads TGTGCCAGCAGTGAATATGGGACTGGCGTGGGTGTAGCCCTCCACTTT.

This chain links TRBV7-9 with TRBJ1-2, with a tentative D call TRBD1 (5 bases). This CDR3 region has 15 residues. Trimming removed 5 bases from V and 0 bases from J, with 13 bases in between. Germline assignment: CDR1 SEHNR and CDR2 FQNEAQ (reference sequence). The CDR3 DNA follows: TGTGCCAGCAGCAATAGGGACTATCCTAACTATGGCTACACCTTC. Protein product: CASSNRDYPNYGYTF.

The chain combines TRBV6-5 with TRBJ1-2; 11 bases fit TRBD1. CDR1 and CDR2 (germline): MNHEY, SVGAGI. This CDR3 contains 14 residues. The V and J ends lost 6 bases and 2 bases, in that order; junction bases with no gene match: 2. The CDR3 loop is CASRDRGHNYGYTF. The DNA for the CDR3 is TGTGCCAGCAGGGACAGGGGGCACAACTATGGCTACACCTTC.

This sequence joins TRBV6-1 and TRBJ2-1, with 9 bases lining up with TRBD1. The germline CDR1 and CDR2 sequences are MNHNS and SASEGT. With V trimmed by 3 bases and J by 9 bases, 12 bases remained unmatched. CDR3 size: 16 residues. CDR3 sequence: CASSESLQGARGEQFF. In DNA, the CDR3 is TGTGCCAGCAGTGAGTCCCTACAGGGGGCGCGGGGTGAGCAGTTCTTC.

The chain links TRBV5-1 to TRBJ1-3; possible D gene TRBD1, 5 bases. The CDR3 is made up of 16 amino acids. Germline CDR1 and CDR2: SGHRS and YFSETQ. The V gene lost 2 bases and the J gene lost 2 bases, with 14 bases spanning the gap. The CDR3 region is CASSLTDKATGNTIYF. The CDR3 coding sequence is TGCGCCAGCAGCTTAACGGACAAAGCTACTGGAAACACCATATATTTT.

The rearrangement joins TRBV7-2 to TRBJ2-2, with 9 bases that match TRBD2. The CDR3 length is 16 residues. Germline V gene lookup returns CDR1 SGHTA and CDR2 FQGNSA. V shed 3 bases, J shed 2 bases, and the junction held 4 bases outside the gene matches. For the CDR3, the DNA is TGTGCCAGCAGCTTGTCCGGGACTAGCAACACCGGGGAGCTGTTTTTT. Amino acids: CASSLSGTSNTGELFF.

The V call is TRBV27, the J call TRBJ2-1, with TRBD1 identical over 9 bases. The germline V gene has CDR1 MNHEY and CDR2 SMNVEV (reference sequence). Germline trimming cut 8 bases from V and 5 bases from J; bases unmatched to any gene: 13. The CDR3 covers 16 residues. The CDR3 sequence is CASRPPGTGSHNEQFF. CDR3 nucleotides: TGTGCCAGCCGACCCCCCGGGACAGGGAGTCACAATGAGCAGTTCTTC.

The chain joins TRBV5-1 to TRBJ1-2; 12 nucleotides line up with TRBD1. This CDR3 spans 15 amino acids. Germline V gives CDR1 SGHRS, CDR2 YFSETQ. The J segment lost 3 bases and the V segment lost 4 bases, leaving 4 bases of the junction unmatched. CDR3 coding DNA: TGCGCCAGCAGCATAGGGACAGGGGGCGACTATGGCTACACCTTC. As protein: CASSIGTGGDYGYTF.

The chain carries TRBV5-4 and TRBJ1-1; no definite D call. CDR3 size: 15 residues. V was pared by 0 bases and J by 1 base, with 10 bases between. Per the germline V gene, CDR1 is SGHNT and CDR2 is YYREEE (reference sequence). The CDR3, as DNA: TGTGCCAGCAGCTTGGGAGCGGTTGGGAACACTGAAGCTTTCTTT. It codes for CASSLGAVGNTEAFF.

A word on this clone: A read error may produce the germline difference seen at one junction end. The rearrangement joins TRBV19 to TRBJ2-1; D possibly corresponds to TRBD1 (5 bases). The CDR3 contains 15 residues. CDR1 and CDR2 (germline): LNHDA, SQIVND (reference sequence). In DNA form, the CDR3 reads TGTGCCAGTTGTATTTCTGGGGTTAGGGGCAATGAGCAGTTCTTC. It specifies CASCISGVRGNEQFF.

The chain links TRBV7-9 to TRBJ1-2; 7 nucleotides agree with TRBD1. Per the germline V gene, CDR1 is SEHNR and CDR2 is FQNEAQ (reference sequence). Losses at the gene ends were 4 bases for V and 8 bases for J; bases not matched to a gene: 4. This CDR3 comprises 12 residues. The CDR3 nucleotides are TGTGCCAGCAGCTATACAGGGGACGGCTACACCTTC. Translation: CASSYTGDGYTF.

The DNA of the CDR3 is TGTGCCAGCAGCCAAAACAGGGTCGAGCAGTACTTC. It is translated as CASSQNRVEQYF. The chain recombines TRBV7-2 with TRBJ2-7; weak D call: TRBD1 (6 bases). CDR1 is SGHTA and CDR2 is FQGNSA in the germline V gene. The CDR3 spans 12 residues. Trimming stripped 5 bases from V and 6 bases from J, with 11 bases between.

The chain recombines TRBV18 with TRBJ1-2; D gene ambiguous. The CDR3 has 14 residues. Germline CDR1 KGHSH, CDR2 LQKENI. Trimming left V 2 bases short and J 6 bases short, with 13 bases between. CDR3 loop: CASSPGGDGNGYTF. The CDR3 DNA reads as TGTGCCAGCTCACCAGGCGGTGATGGTAATGGCTACACCTTC. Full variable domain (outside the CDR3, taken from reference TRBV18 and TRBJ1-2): NAGVMQNPRHLVRRRGQEARLRCSPMKGHSHVYWYRQLPEEGLKFMVYLQKENIIDESGMPKERFSAEFPKEGPSILRIQQVVRGDSAAYFCASSPGGDGNGYTFGSGTRLTVV.

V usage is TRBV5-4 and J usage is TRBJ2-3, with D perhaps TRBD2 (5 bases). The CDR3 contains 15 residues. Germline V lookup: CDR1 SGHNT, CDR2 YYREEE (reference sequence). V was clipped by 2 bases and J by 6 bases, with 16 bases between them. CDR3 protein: CASSLMGSRGDTQYF. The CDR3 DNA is TGTGCCAGCAGCTTAATGGGTTCTCGCGGGGATACGCAGTATTTT.

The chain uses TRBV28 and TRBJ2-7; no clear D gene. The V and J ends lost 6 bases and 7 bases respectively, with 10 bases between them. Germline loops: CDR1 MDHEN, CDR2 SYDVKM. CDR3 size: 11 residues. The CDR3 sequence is CASSPQLEQYF. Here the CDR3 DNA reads TGTGCCAGCAGCCCCCAGTTAGAGCAGTACTTC.

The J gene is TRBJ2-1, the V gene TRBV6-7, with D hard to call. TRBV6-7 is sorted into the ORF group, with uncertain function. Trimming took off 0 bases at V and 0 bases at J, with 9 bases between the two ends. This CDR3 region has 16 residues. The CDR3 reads CASSYSIEDSYNEQFF. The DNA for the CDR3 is TGTGCCAGCAGTTACTCAATTGAGGACTCCTACAATGAGCAGTTCTTC.

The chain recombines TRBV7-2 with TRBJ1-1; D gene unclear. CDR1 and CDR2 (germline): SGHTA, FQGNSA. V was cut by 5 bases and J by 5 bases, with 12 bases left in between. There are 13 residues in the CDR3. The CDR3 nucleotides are TGTGCCAGCAGCCTCCCCGAGCGGACTGAAGCTTTCTTT. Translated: CASSLPERTEAFF.

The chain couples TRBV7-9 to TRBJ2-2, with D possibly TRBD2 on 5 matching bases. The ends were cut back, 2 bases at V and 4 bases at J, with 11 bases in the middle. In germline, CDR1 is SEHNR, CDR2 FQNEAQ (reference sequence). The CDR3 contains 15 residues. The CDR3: CASSLFSGVTGELFF. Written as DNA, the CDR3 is TGTGCCAGCAGCTTATTTTCCGGGGTCACCGGGGAGCTGTTTTTT.